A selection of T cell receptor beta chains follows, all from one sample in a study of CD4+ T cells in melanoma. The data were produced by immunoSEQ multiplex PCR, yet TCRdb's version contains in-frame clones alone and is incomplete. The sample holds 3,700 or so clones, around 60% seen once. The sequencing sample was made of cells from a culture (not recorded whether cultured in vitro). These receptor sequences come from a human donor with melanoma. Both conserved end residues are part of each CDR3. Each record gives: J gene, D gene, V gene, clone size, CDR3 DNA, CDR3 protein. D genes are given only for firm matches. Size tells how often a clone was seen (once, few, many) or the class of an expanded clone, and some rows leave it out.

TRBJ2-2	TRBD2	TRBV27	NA	TGTGCCAGCAGTTTATGGGGGGGCGGGGAGCTGTTTTTT	CASSLWGGGELFF
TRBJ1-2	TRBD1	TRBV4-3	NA	TGCGCCAGCAGCGAAGGACAGGCTCCTAACTATGGCTACACCTTC	CASSEGQAPNYGYTF
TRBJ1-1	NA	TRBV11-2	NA	TGTGCCAGCAGCTTAGAATTTATGAACACTGAAGCTTTCTTT	CASSLEFMNTEAFF
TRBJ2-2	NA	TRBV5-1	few	TGCGCCAGCAACCCGGGGCCGACGATCTCTGCGAACACCGGGGAGCTGTTTTTT	CASNPGPTISANTGELFF
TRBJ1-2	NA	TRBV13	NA	TGTGCCAGCAGCTCCACCTCTACCCGGAATCCCTGGGGCTACACCTTC	CASSSTSTRNPWGYTF
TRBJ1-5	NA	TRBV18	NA	TGTGCCAGCTCACCACCCGGTCCACAGGGTAACCAGCCCCAGCATTTT	CASSPPGPQGNQPQHF
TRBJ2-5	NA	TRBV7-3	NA	TGTGCCAGCAGCTTAAAAGCAGGGTCAGAGACCCAGTACTTC	CASSLKAGSETQYF
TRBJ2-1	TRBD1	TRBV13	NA	TGTGCCAGCAGCTTAGGAACAGGGGCCGGGGAGCAGTTCTTC	CASSLGTGAGEQFF
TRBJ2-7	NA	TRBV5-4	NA	TGTGCCAGCAGCCCAGCCCATGGACCCTACGAGCAGTACTTC	CASSPAHGPYEQYF
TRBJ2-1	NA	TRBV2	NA	TGTGCCAGCAGTGAAAGCCAGGGTTACTACAATGAGCAGTTCTTC	CASSESQGYYNEQFF
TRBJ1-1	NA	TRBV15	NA	TGTGCCACCAGCAGAGATCTTGGGAACACTGAAGCTTTCTTT	CATSRDLGNTEAFF
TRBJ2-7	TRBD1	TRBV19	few	TGTGCCAGTAGTACCCGGGACAGTTCCTACGAGCAGTACTTC	CASSTRDSSYEQYF
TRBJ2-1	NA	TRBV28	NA	TGTGCCAGCAAAGTGGAATCCTACAATGAGCAGTTCTTC	CASKVESYNEQFF
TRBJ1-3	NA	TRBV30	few	TGTGCCTGGAGTATCGGGGGCCTGAACACCATATATTTT	CAWSIGGLNTIYF
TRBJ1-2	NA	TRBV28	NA	TGTGCCAGCAGTTTACGGGGAAACTATGGCTACACCTTC	CASSLRGNYGYTF
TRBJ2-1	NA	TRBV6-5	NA	TGTGCCAGCACTGGGACTCCCCTCAATGAGCAGTTCTTC	CASTGTPLNEQFF
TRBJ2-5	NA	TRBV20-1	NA	TGCAGTGCTAGAAATCAAGAGACCCAGTACTTC	CSARNQETQYF
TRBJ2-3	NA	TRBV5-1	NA	TGCGCCAGCAGCTTGGGGGTGGGTACAGATACGCAGTATTTT	CASSLGVGTDTQYF
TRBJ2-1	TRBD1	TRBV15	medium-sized	TGTGCCACCAGCAGAGATCCGGGCAGGGGGAATGAGCAGTTCTTC	CATSRDPGRGNEQFF
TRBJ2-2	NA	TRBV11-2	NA	TGTGCCAGCATCCCCTCCGGAGGGGGGGGGAACACCGGGGAGCTGTTTTTT	CASIPSGGGGNTGELFF
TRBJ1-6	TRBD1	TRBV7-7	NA	TGTGCCAGCAGACCCCCGGCGGGACAGTATAATTCACCCCTCCACTTT	CASRPPAGQYNSPLHF
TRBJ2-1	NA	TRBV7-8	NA	TGTGCCAGCAGCTTTAATGGGCCTTACAATGAGCAGTTCTTC	CASSFNGPYNEQFF
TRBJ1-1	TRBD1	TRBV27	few	TGTGCCAGCAGAAGAGACAGGGTGGACACTGAAGCTTTCTTT	CASRRDRVDTEAFF
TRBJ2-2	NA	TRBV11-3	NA	TGTGCCAGCAGCCCCATGGGAGGCGGGGAGCTGTTTTTT	CASSPMGGGELFF
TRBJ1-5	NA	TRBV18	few	TGTGCCAGCTCAGAGGGAGTGGGAAGCAATCAGCCCCAGCATTTT	CASSEGVGSNQPQHF
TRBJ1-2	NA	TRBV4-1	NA	TGCGCCAGCAGCCATAACGGGGTAGGGACCTCCTATGGCTACACCTTC	CASSHNGVGTSYGYTF
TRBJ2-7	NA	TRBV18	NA	TGTGCCAGCTCACCAGCTCACGAGCAGTACTTC	CASSPAHEQYF
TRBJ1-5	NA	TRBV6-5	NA	TGTGCCAGCAGTTACTCTGGGGCGGGTCAGCCCCAGCATTTT	CASSYSGAGQPQHF
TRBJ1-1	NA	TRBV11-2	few	TGTGCCAGCAGCTTGTTTGGCACTGAAGCTTTCTTT	CASSLFGTEAFF
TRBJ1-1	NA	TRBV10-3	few	TGTGCCATCCATCCCGCCAAAGAGAACACTGAAGCTTTCTTT	CAIHPAKENTEAFF
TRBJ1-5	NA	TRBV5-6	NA	TGTGCCAGCAGCAAAGGAACCCGACAGGAGACAATTGTTGAGCCCCAGCATTTT	CASSKGTRQETIVEPQHF
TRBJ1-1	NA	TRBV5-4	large	TGTGCCAGCAGCTGGAAGGGGGTAGCTGAAGCTTTCTTT	CASSWKGVAEAFF
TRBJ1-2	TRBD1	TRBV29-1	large	TGCAGCGTTGTGGGACAGGATGGCTATGGCTACACCTTC	CSVVGQDGYGYTF
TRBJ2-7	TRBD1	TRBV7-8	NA	TGTGCCAGCAGCCCCAGACAGGGGGTGGTTCGGGAGCAGTACTTC	CASSPRQGVVREQYF
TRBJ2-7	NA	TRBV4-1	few	TGCGCCAGCAGCCAAGCCCCGGACAGCCTCTACGAGCAGTACTTC	CASSQAPDSLYEQYF
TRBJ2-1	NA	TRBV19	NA	TGTGCCAGTAACGACCGTTATGGGGCAGGAAATGAGCAGTTCTTC	CASNDRYGAGNEQFF
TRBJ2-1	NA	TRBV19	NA	TGTGCCAGTAGTATAGGATACAATGAGCAGTTCTTC	CASSIGYNEQFF
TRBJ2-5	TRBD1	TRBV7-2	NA	TGTGCCAGCAGAGAAGGGGGCGGACCCCTGGAGACCCAGTACTTC	CASREGGGPLETQYF
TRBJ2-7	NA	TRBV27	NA	TGTGCCAGCAGCACCGGGACACGCGAGCAGTACTTC	CASSTGTREQYF